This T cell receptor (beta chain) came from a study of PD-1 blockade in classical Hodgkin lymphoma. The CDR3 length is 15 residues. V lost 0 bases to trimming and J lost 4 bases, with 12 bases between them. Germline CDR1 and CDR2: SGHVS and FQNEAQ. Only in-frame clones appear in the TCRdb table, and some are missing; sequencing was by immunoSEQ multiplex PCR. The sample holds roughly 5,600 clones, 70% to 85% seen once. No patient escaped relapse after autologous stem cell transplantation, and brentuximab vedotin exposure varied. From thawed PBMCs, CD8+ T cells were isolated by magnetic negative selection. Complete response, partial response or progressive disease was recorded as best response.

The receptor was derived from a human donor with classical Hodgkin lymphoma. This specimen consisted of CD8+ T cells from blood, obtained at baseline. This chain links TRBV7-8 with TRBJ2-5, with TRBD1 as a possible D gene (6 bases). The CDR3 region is CASSLALGAPETQYF. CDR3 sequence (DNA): TGTGCCAGCAGCTTAGCGCTGGGGGCCCCAGAGACCCAGTACTTC.